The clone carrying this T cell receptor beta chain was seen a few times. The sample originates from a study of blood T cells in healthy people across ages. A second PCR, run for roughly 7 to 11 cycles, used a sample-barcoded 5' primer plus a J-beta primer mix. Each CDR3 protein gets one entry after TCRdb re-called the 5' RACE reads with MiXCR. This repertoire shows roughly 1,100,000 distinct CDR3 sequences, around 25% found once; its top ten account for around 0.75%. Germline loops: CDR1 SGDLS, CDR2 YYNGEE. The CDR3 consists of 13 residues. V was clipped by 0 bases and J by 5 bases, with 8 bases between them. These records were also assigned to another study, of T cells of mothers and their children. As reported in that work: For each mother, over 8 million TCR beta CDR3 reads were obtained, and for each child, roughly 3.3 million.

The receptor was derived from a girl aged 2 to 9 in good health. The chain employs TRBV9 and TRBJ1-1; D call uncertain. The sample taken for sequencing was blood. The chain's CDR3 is CASSVEAGTEAFF. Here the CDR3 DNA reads TGTGCCAGCAGCGTAGAAGCAGGTACTGAAGCTTTCTTT.